This record covers a single TCR beta chain. Its antigen is not known. This sample stems from a study of cytomegalovirus exposure and HLA in healthy donors. Notes on the study in general: It was 160 or so TCR beta chains that were listed as cytomegalovirus-associated. The majority of TCR sequences were rare, yet some public TCRs appeared in many donors.

This CDR3 region has 16 residues. Germline CDR1 reads LNHDA; CDR2 reads SQIVND (reference sequence). Unmatched junction bases numbered 8, after V lost 0 bases and J lost 4 bases. The protocol was immunoSEQ multiplex PCR, while the TCRdb copy is restricted to in-frame clones and leaves out a portion. The sample consists of around 130,000 clones, roughly 84% of them appearing once. This clonotype was sampled from a woman aged 25 to 45 in good health and CMV-seronegative. The rearrangement links TRBV19 to TRBJ2-7; TRBD1 matches 8 bases. Material: PBMCs. The chain's CDR3 is CASSIEGRTGRYEQYF. The CDR3 DNA sequence: TGTGCCAGTAGTATAGAGGGACGGACAGGGAGATACGAGCAGTACTTC. The full variable domain, rest sourced from reference TRBV19 and TRBJ2-7, is DGGITQSPKYLFRKEGQNVTLSCEQNLNHDAMYWYRQDPGQGLRLIYYSQIVNDFQKGDIAEGYSVSREKKESFPLTVTSAQKNPTAFYLCASSIEGRTGRYEQYFGPGTRLTVT.